Each of the 27 T cell receptor beta chains below was sequenced from the same sample in a study of beta chain features in type 1 diabetes. Reverse transcription of all isolated RNA meant that expressed TCRB transcripts were sequenced. Here immunoSEQ multiplex PCR was the method, and the copy in TCRdb shows in-frame clones only, minus some. The repertoire consists of a few hundred thousand clones, with about 11% occurring once and the leading ten covering under 0.02%. Sequences were obtained from naive CD4+ T cells from blood. Source of these receptors: a woman in her 30s in good health.

This clone has just a few counts. This rearrangement joins TRBV5-6 to TRBJ2-4; D is ambiguous. Trimming pared 0 bases from V and 1 base from J, leaving 20 bases between. Germline V CDR1 and CDR2: SGHDT, YYEEEE. CDR3 length: 19 residues. CDR3 nucleotides: TGTGCCAGCAGCTTGGCATATGGGCCTAAGGCCCTGGCCAAAAACATTCAGTACTTC. Residues: CASSLAYGPKALAKNIQYF.

J is TRBJ2-1 and V is TRBV7-9; a possible D gene is TRBD2 (5 bases). The CDR3 sequence is 15 residues long. The ends were cut back, 1 base at V and 0 bases at J, with 7 bases in the middle. The germline gives CDR1 SEHNR, CDR2 FQNEAQ (reference sequence). CDR3 nucleotide sequence: TGTGCCAGCAGCTTAGTGGAGGTCTCCTACAATGAGCAGTTCTTC. This gives the protein CASSLVEVSYNEQFF.

The rearrangement links TRBV9 to TRBJ2-2; 8 bases align to TRBD2. This CDR3 region has 18 residues. Germline V lookup: CDR1 SGDLS, CDR2 YYNGEE. V lost 3 bases and J lost 2; bases outside the gene matches: 12. The chain's CDR3 is CASSGPDSGGRNTGELFF. The CDR3 DNA sequence: TGTGCCAGCAGCGGGCCCGACTCGGGGGGGCGCAACACCGGGGAGCTGTTTTTT.

This clone was detected only a few times. V gene TRBV28 combines with J gene TRBJ1-1; D remains unclear. The V end lost 5 bases, the J end lost 1 base, and 11 bases lay between the germline ends. Germline-derived CDR1 and CDR2 are MDHEN and SYDVKM. The CDR3 is made up of 14 amino acids. The CDR3 bases are TGTGCCAGCAGTCACGAAGACAAGAACACTGAAGCTTTCTTT. Protein product: CASSHEDKNTEAFF.

Worth noting for this clone: The sample holds other DNA sequences that translate to the same CDR3. The chain has TRBV30 and TRBJ1-1, with D uncertain. CDR3 length equals 13 residues. Looked up from germline, CDR1 is GTSNPN and CDR2 is SVGIG (reference sequence). V was trimmed by 2 bases and J by 0 bases, leaving 7 bases between them. The CDR3 nucleotides read TGTGCCTGGAGTACAAATATGAACACTGAAGCTTTCTTT. Its translation is CAWSTNMNTEAFF.

The V call is TRBV28, the J call TRBJ1-4, with TRBD1 matching 8 bases. The CDR3 extends over 15 amino acids. Germline V gene lookup returns CDR1 MDHEN and CDR2 SYDVKM. The junction had 10 bases not matched to a gene; V was cut back by 2 bases and J by 11 bases. CDR3 nucleotides: TGTGCCAGCAGTTTAATCACAGGGGGAAACGACAAACTGTTTTTT. Encoded protein: CASSLITGGNDKLFF.

This clone was detected a few times. This rearrangement joins TRBV2 to TRBJ1-4, with D perhaps TRBD1 (5 bases). Between the trimmed V and J ends, which lost 6 bases and 1 base, there was a span of 9 bases. The CDR3 loop spans 14 amino acids. The germline gives CDR1 SNHLY, CDR2 FYNNEI. This CDR3 is CASRAQGTNEKLFF. CDR3 sequence (DNA): TGTGCCAGCAGAGCCCAGGGAACTAATGAAAAACTGTTTTTT.

This chain links TRBV19 with TRBJ1-5, with 7 bases aligning to TRBD1. CDR1 LNHDA and CDR2 SQIVND come from the germline V gene (reference sequence). The CDR3 is made up of 14 amino acids. Unmatched junction bases numbered 6, after V lost 3 bases and J lost 7 bases. This CDR3 reads CASSIRGAGQPQHF. The CDR3 nucleotides read TGTGCCAGTAGTATCAGGGGGGCAGGACAGCCCCAGCATTTT.

This chain links TRBV14 with TRBJ2-5, with 10 bases aligning to TRBD1. Germline CDR1 and CDR2: SGHDN and FVKESK. The junction had 4 bases not matched to a gene; V was cut back by 3 bases and J by 3 bases. The length of the CDR3 is 15 residues. In nucleotides, the CDR3 is TGTGCCAGCAGCCATGCCGGACAGGGGGAAGAGACCCAGTACTTC. Amino acids: CASSHAGQGEETQYF.

V and J are TRBV9 and TRBJ2-7; possible D gene TRBD2, 5 bases. Germline V lookup: CDR1 SGDLS, CDR2 YYNGEE. The CDR3 has 13 amino acids. Trimming removed 4 bases at V and 3 bases at J, with 11 bases between. The CDR3 nucleotides are TGTGCCAGCAGCCCCGGACTTAACTACGAGCAGTACTTC. This gives the protein CASSPGLNYEQYF.

This clone appeared a few times. The V call is TRBV7-2, the J call TRBJ2-7; D possibly corresponds to TRBD1 (6 bases). The CDR3 runs 15 residues. Trimming left V 1 base short and J 3 bases short, with 13 bases between. CDR1 and CDR2 from the germline V gene are SGHTA and FQGNSA. DNA for the CDR3: TGTGCCAGCAGCTTAGACCCCGGGACAATCTACGAGCAGTACTTC. It encodes CASSLDPGTIYEQYF.

This clone showed up just a few times. The chain recombines TRBV7-9 with TRBJ2-7, with 7 nucleotides matching TRBD1. The germline V gene encodes CDR1 SEHNR and CDR2 FQNEAQ (reference sequence). The V segment lost 2 bases and the J segment 0 bases; nucleotides outside the gene matches: 13. The CDR3 runs to 18 residues. In nucleotides, the CDR3 is TGTGCCAGCAGCTTACCGACAGGGACCCCACGGGTCTCCTACGAGCAGTACTTC. Its translation: CASSLPTGTPRVSYEQYF.

J is TRBJ1-5 and V is TRBV15; D possibly corresponds to TRBD1 (5 bases). Trimming removed 0 bases at V and 5 bases at J, with 14 bases between. This CDR3 is 16 amino acids long. The germline V gene has CDR1 LNHNV and CDR2 YYDKDF (reference sequence). The CDR3 sequence is CATSRDIPAGDQPQHF. CDR3 bases: TGTGCCACCAGCAGAGATATCCCGGCGGGGGATCAGCCCCAGCATTTT.

This clone has more than one count but fewer than ten. V usage is TRBV9 and J usage is TRBJ2-3; D ambiguous. The ends were cut back, 3 bases at V and 2 bases at J, with 13 bases in the middle. Germline V CDR1 and CDR2: SGDLS, YYNGEE. The length of the CDR3 is 15 residues. The CDR3 region has the DNA TGTGCCAGCAGCGGAGCTCCCCGTCCCACAGATACGCAGTATTTT. Translating it yields CASSGAPRPTDTQYF.

This clone was seen a handful of times. This sequence joins TRBV18 and TRBJ1-1; 8 nucleotides line up with TRBD1. V trimming: 4 bases; J trimming: 4 bases; junction bases outside the gene matches: 2. Germline V gene data show CDR1 as KGHSH and CDR2 as LQKENI. The CDR3 has 13 amino acids. CDR3 loop: CASSQGQGTEAFF. The CDR3 bases are TGTGCCAGCTCACAAGGACAGGGCACTGAAGCTTTCTTT.

Of note for this clone: Germline and junction disagree at one end, which may indicate a read error. Other nucleotide sequences in the sample specify the same CDR3. This rearrangement joins TRBV28 to TRBJ1-5; D gene uncertain. Germline V CDR1 and CDR2: MDHEN, SYDVKM. The CDR3 sequence is 11 residues long. CDR3 amino acids: CASSSDQPQHF. The CDR3 nucleotides are TGTGCCAGCAGTAGCGATCAGCCCCAGCATTTT.

This clone has more than one count but fewer than ten. The chain is built from TRBV7-2 and TRBJ2-5; TRBD2 matches 7 bases. Trimming cost V 4 bases and J 2 bases; bases outside gene matches: 7. The germline gives CDR1 SGHTA, CDR2 FQGNSA. The CDR3 has 15 residues. CDR3 in DNA: TGTGCCAGCAGCTCCGGGGGGTTGGTACAAGAGACCCAGTACTTC. Amino acids: CASSSGGLVQETQYF.

The rearrangement joins TRBV29-1 to TRBJ2-5, with 8 bases that match TRBD1. The CDR3 is 13 amino acids. Germline V lookup: CDR1 SQVTM, CDR2 ANQGSEA. V was clipped by 3 bases and J by 2 bases; unmatched bases: 2. Here the CDR3 DNA reads TGCAGCGTTGAGGGACAGGAACAAGAGACCCAGTACTTC. This sequence encodes CSVEGQEQETQYF. Full variable domain (missing parts from reference TRBV29-1 and TRBJ2-5): SAVISQKPSRDICQRGTSLTIQCQVDSQVTMMFWYRQQPGQSLTLIATANQGSEATYESGFVIDKFPISRPNLTFSTLTVSNMSPEDSSIYLCSVEGQEQETQYFGPGTRLLVL.

Only a few counts were recorded for this clone. The sample holds other DNA sequences that translate to the same CDR3. V and J are TRBV4-2 and TRBJ2-7, with a weak D call TRBD1 (6 bases). V gave up 1 base and J gave up 0 bases, with 10 bases separating them. CDR1 and CDR2 (germline): LGHNA, YNFKEQ. This CDR3 has 15 residues. CDR3 residues: CASSQAQGSSYEQYF. The CDR3 coding sequence is TGTGCCAGCAGCCAAGCACAGGGTAGCTCCTACGAGCAGTACTTC.

The rearrangement links TRBV7-3 to TRBJ2-1; TRBD2 aligns across 9 bases. There are 16 residues in the CDR3. CDR1 and CDR2 (germline): SGHTA, FQGTGA. V was pared by 3 bases and J by 0 bases, with 3 bases of the junction left unmatched. CDR3 sequence: CASSFSTSGSYNEQFF. The CDR3 DNA is TGTGCCAGCAGCTTCTCGACTAGCGGCTCCTACAATGAGCAGTTCTTC. The full variable domain, its missing parts supplied by reference TRBV7-3 and TRBJ2-1, is GAGVSQTPSNKVTEKGKYVELRCDPISGHTALYWYRQSLGQGPEFLIYFQGTGAADDSGLPNDRFFAVRPEGSVSTLKIQRTERGDSAVYLCASSFSTSGSYNEQFFGPGTRLTVL.

The chain combines TRBV15 with TRBJ2-1; TRBD2 might be the D (5 bases). The CDR3 has 14 residues. Trimming took off 5 bases at V and 4 bases at J, with 12 bases between the two ends. CDR1 is LNHNV and CDR2 is YYDKDF in the germline V gene (reference sequence). CDR3 residues: CATSPLTRYNEQFF. The CDR3 DNA reads TGTGCCACCAGCCCATTAACTAGGTACAATGAGCAGTTCTTC. The full variable domain, completed using reference TRBV15 and TRBJ2-1, is DAMVIQNPRYQVTQFGKPVTLSCSQTLNHNVMYWYQQKSSQAPKLLFHYYDKDFNNEADTPDNFQSRRPNTSFCFLDIRSPGLGDTAMYLCATSPLTRYNEQFFGPGTRLTVL.

The rearrangement joins TRBV21-1 to TRBJ2-5; the tabulated D call, TRBD2, remains unverified against the DNA. The better agreement between TRBJ2-7 and the DNA end casts doubt on the J call. TRBV21-1 is a recognized pseudogene. CDR3 size: 14 residues. Here the CDR3 DNA reads TGTGCCAGTTTTGGGACTAGCGGGAAGTACGAGCAGTACTTC. Translating it yields CASFGTSGKYEQYF.

The sample holds many counts of this clone. The genes are TRBV29-1 and TRBJ2-7, with 13 nucleotides matching TRBD2. This CDR3 has 14 amino acids. Germline-derived CDR1 and CDR2 are SQVTM and ANQGSEA. J gave up 0 bases and V 6 bases, and 2 bases lay outside the gene matches. CDR3 loop: CSVRTSGGSYEQYF. The CDR3 nucleotides are TGCAGCGTCCGGACTAGCGGGGGCTCCTACGAGCAGTACTTC.

The rearrangement uses TRBV25-1 and TRBJ2-7; tentatively, D is TRBD2 (5 bases). Germline loops: CDR1 MGHDK, CDR2 SYGVNS. The CDR3 is made up of 14 amino acids. V was pared by 0 bases and J by 6 bases, with 12 bases between. In DNA, the CDR3 is TGTGCCAGCAGTGAATATGGTTGGGCGGGCGAGCAGTACTTC. Amino acid sequence: CASSEYGWAGEQYF.

Only one count was recorded for this clone. The J gene is TRBJ2-2, the V gene TRBV5-4; no clear D. V lost 1 base to trimming and J lost 2 bases, with 12 bases between them. The CDR3 is made up of 16 amino acids. Germline-derived CDR1 and CDR2 are SGHNT and YYREEE (reference sequence). The CDR3 nucleotides read TGTGCCAGCAGCTTGAACGGCGGATTAAACACCGGGGAGCTGTTTTTT. The encoded protein is CASSLNGGLNTGELFF.

The chain carries TRBV14 and TRBJ2-1; 11 bases map to TRBD2. CDR1 and CDR2 from the germline V gene are SGHDN and FVKESK. The CDR3 is 15 residues long. V lost 3 bases to trimming and J lost 4 bases; unmatched junction nucleotides: 2. The CDR3 sequence is CASSQGTSGYNEQFF. DNA of the CDR3: TGTGCCAGCAGCCAGGGGACTAGCGGTTACAATGAGCAGTTCTTC. The full variable domain, its missing parts supplied by reference TRBV14 and TRBJ2-1, is EAGVTQFPSHSVIEKGQTVTLRCDPISGHDNLYWYRRVMGKEIKFLLHFVKESKQDESGMPNNRFLAERTGGTYSTLKVQPAELEDSGVYFCASSQGTSGYNEQFFGPGTRLTVL.

The rearrangement uses TRBV5-1 and TRBJ1-4; D call uncertain. The CDR3 has 13 residues. Germline V gives CDR1 SGHRS, CDR2 YFSETQ. V lost 4 bases to trimming and J lost 8 bases, with 12 bases between them. CDR3 sequence (DNA): TGCGCCAGCAGCCGAGGGTTGGGGGAAAAACTGTTTTTT. It translates to CASSRGLGEKLFF.